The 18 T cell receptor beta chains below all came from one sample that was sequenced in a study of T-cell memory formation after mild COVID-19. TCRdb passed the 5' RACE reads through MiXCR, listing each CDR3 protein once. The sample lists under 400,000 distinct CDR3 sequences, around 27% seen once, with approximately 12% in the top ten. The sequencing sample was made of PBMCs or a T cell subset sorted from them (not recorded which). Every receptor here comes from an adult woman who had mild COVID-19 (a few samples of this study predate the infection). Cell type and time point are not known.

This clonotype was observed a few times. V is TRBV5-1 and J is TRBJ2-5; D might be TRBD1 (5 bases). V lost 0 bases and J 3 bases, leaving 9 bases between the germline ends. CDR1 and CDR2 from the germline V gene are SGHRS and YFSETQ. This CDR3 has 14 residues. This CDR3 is CASSLVAGKETQYF. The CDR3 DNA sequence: TGCGCCAGCAGCTTGGTTGCAGGGAAAGAGACCCAGTACTTC.

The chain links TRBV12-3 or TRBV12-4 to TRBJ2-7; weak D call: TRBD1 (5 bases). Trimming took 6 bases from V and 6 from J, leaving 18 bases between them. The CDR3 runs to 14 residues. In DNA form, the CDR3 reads TGTGCCAGCAGCCCAACGATGACAGTCCCCGAGCAGTACTTC. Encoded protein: CASSPTMTVPEQYF.

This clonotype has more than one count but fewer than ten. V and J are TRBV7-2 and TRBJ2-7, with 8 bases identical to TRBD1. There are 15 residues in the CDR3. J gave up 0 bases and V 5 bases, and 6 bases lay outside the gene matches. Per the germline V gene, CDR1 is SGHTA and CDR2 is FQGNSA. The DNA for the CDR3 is TGTGCCAGCAGCCCGGACAGGGATTTCTCCTACGAGCAGTACTTC. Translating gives CASSPDRDFSYEQYF. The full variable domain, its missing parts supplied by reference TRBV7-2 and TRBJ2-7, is GAGVSQSPSNKVTEKGKDVELRCDPISGHTALYWYRQSLGQGLEFLIYFQGNSAPDKSGLPSDRFSAERTGGSVSTLTIQRTQQEDSAVYLCASSPDRDFSYEQYFGPGTRLTVT.

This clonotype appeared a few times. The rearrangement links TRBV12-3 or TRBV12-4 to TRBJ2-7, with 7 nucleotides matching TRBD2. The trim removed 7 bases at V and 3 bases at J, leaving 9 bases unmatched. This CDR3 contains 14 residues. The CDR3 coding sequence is TGTGCCAGCACCCCAGTTTCGGGGGGCTACGAGCAGTACTTC. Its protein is CASTPVSGGYEQYF.

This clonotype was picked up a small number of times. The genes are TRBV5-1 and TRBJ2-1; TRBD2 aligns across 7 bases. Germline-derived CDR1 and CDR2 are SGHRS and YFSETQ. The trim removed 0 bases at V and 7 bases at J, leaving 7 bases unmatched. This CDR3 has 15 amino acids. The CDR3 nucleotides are TGCGCCAGCAGCTTGGATGGCGGGGGTATGAATGAGCAGTTCTTC. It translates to CASSLDGGGMNEQFF.

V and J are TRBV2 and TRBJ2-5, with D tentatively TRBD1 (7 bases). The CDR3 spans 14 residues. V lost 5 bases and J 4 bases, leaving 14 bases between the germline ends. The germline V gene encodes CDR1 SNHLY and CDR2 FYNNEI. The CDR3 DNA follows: TGTGCCAGCAGTCTGAACAGGGGAGGAGAGACCCAGTACTTC. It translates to CASSLNRGGETQYF.

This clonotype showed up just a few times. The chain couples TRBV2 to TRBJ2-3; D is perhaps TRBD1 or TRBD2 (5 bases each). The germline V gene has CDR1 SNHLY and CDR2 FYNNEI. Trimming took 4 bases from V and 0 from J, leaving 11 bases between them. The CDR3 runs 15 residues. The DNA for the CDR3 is TGTGCCAGCAGTGCGGGGACCCATAGCACAGATACGCAGTATTTT. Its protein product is CASSAGTHSTDTQYF.

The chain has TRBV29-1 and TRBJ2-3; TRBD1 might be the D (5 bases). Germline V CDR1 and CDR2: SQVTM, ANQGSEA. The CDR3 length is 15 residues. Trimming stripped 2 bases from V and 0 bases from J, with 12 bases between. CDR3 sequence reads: CSVEKGARSTDTQYF. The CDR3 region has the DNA TGCAGCGTTGAAAAAGGGGCGCGCAGCACAGATACGCAGTATTTT.

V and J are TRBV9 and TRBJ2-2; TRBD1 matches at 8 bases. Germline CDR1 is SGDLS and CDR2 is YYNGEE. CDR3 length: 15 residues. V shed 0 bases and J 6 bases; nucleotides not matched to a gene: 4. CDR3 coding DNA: TGTGCCAGCAGCGTAGCCCAGGGGGCGGCCGGGGAGCTGTTTTTT. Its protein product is CASSVAQGAAGELFF.

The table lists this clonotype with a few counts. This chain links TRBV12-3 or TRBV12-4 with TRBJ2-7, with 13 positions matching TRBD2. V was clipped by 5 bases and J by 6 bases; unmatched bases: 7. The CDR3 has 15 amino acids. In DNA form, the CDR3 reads TGTGCCAGCAGTGCCACTAGCGGGGGGGCAGGCGAGCAGTACTTC. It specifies CASSATSGGAGEQYF.

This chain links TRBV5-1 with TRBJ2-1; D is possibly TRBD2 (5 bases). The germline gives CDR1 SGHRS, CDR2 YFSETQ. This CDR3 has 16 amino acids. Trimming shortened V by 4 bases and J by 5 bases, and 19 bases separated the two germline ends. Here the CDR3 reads CASSLGVRPLNNEQFF. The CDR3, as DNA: TGCGCCAGCAGCCTCGGGGTCCGACCACTGAACAATGAGCAGTTCTTC.

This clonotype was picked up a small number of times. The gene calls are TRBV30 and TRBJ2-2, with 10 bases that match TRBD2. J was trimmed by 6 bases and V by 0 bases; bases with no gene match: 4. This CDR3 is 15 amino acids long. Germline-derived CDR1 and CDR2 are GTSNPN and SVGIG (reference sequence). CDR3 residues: CAWSVPLAGAGELFF. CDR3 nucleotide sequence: TGTGCCTGGAGTGTACCGCTAGCGGGGGCCGGGGAGCTGTTTTTT.

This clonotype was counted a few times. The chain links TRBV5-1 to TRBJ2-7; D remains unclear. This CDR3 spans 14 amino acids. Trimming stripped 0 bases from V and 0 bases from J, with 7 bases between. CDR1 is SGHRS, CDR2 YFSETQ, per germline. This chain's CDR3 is CASSLVVSSYEQYF. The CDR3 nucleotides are TGCGCCAGCAGCTTGGTGGTTAGCTCCTACGAGCAGTACTTC.

CDR3 region: CASSPNPGGVYEQYF. Written as DNA, the CDR3 is TGTGCCAGCAGCCCTAACCCCGGGGGGGTCTACGAGCAGTACTTC. The chain recombines TRBV3-1 with TRBJ2-7; 8 bases are shared with TRBD2. V dropped 4 bases and J dropped 3; count of bases not matched to a gene: 8. This CDR3 spans 15 amino acids. In germline, CDR1 is LGHDT, CDR2 YNNKEL (reference sequence).

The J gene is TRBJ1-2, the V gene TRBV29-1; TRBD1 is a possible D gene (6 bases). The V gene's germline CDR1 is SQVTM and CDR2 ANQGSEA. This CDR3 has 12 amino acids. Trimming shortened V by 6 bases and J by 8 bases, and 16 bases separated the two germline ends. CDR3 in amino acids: CSVDGQSRGYTF. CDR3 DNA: TGCAGCGTGGACGGACAGTCGAGAGGCTACACCTTC. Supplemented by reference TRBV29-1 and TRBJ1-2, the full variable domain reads SAVISQKPSRDICQRGTSLTIQCQVDSQVTMMFWYRQQPGQSLTLIATANQGSEATYESGFVIDKFPISRPNLTFSTLTVSNMSPEDSSIYLCSVDGQSRGYTFGSGTRLTVV.

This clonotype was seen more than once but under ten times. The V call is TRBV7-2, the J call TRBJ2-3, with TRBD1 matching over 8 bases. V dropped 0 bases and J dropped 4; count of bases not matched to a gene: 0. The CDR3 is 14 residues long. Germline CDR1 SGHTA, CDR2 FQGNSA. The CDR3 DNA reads TGTGCCAGCAGCTTAGCACAGGGGGCAGATACGCAGTATTTT. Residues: CASSLAQGADTQYF.

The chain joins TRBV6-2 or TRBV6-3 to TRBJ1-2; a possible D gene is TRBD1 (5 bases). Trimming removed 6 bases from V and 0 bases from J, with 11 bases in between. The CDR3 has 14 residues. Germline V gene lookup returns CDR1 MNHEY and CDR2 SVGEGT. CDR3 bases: TGTGCCAGCAGAAGGGGAACACCTAACTATGGCTACACCTTC. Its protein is CASRRGTPNYGYTF.

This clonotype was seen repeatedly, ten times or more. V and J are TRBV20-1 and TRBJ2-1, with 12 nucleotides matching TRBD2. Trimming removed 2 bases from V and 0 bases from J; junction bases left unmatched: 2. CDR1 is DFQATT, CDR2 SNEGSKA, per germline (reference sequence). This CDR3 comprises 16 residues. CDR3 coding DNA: TGCAGTGCTAGACGACTAGCGGGAGACTCCTACAATGAGCAGTTCTTC. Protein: CSARRLAGDSYNEQFF.